The following is a T cell receptor (beta chain) sequence with its context. Antigen: not known. The sample is drawn from a study of vaccination and CD4 T cells after COVID-19. The length of the CDR3 is 19 residues. Germline lookup yields CDR1 LGHNA and CDR2 YSLEER. V lost 2 bases, J lost 6 bases, and 17 bases stayed unmatched. Scientists ran DNA taken from cultured CD4+ T cells through the Oncomine TCR Beta short-read assay for sequencing. TCRdb re-called the PCR reads through MiXCR, storing one row per CDR3 protein. In the table there are about 17,000 distinct CDR3 sequences, around two fifths of which are singletons. Indicated treatment: 10-day PBMC culture with coronavirus spike peptide pools or control peptides (ViraFEST assay). Notes on the study in general: From a median of about 21 to 38, SARS-CoV-2-reactive clonotypes increased, though not significantly.

The chain has TRBV4-3 and TRBJ1-3, with 9 positions matching TRBD1. The starting material was CD4+ T cells from blood, cultured in vitro, obtained before SARS-CoV-2 vaccination. The sequence derives from a human donor who had recovered from COVID-19. For the CDR3, the DNA is TGCGCCAGCAGCCAACACACCGGGACAGGGACTACAGTTTTAAACACCATATATTTT. Amino acid sequence: CASSQHTGTGTTVLNTIYF.